This TCR beta chain originates from a study of cytomegalovirus exposure and HLA in healthy donors. This CDR3 region has 13 residues. From germline, CDR1 is MNHEY and CDR2 SVGAGI. Trimming stripped 2 bases from V and 5 bases from J, with 9 bases between. The PCR used 60 Vbeta and 13 Jbeta primers. The protocol was immunoSEQ multiplex PCR, while the TCRdb copy is restricted to in-frame clones and leaves out a portion. The sample contains 85,000 to 100,000 clones, 64% of which appear only once. Sequencing was done on a sample of PBMCs. V usage is TRBV6-5 and J usage is TRBJ1-1; D is uncertain. The sequence derives from a man between 60 and 75 years old in good health and CMV-seronegative. CDR3 sequence: CASSYMWETEAFF. The DNA for the CDR3 is TGTGCCAGCAGTTACATGTGGGAGACTGAAGCTTTCTTT.